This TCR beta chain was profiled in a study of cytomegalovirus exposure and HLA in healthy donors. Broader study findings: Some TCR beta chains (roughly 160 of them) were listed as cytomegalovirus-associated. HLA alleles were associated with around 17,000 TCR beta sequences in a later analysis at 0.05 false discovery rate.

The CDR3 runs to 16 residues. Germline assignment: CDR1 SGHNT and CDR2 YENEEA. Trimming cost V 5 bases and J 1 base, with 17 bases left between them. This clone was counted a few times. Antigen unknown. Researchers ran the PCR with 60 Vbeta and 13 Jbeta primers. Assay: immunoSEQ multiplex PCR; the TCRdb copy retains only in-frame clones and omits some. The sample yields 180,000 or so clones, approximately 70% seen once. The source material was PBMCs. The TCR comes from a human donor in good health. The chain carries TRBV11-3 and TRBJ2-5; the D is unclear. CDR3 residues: CASSPYAGGSQETQYF. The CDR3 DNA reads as TGTGCCAGCAGCCCTTACGCTGGCGGCAGCCAAGAGACCCAGTACTTC.